This TCR beta chain is drawn from a study of cytomegalovirus exposure and HLA in healthy donors (dated by TCRdb to 2016 to 2017). With respect to the entire study: According to an earlier analysis of several hundred of the donors, about 179 million T cells yielded 90 million to 140 million unique TCR beta sequences and 276 Gb of sequence data. An early release covering roughly 640 HLA-typed donors comprised about 320 gigabases of sequencing data and tens of millions of unique TCR sequences. Of the roughly 400 genotyped donors, more than 75% were placed in the genetic ancestry cluster associated with self-reported Caucasian donors. The study aimed to test whether cataloging public T cell receptors could reveal signatures of past pathogen exposure. Using immunosequencing, the study profiled T cell repertoires from fewer than 700 subjects and related those repertoires to cytomegalovirus serostatus. Besides the first cohort of about 730 subjects, a separate validation cohort made up of roughly 130 different subjects was used. High-throughput TCR immunosequencing, statistical association of individual TCRs with disease status, and machine learning were combined to predict cytomegalovirus infection status. A later analysis re-analyzed previously published TCR beta repertoires from roughly 630 donors and added high-resolution HLA genotyping to study TCR occurrence patterns. Rather than drawing on any new phenotypic data, the later analysis identified candidate immune exposures from TCR beta sequences and the way those sequences occurred across donors. An earlier analysis of a few hundred of the donors applied high-throughput TCR beta sequencing to assess whether each TCR beta V gene segment acted as functional or pseudogenic. Donor age, sex, ethnicity and CMV serostatus were compiled alongside the repertoire data. Genome-wide SNP genotypes for about 55% of the roughly 670 donors were used in a later genetic analysis, which treated that subset as a discovery cohort. Every discovery cohort repertoire had been produced on one sequencing platform. HLA typing covered class I and class II loci at four-digit resolution. Typing coverage differed by locus: A, B, C, DRB1 and DQB1 were typed in roughly 629-640 donors, DQA1 in 500 to 550, DPA1 in around 580, and DPB1 in just under 490. Five DR-DQ haplotypes were handled as single units for association and clustering, since linkage in the cohort was strong. Among about 400 genotyped donors of the cohort, an average of about 240,000 unique TCR beta nucleotide sequences was sequenced per donor, of which roughly 17% were non-productive.

A note on this clone: It lacks a known antigen. There are no base qualities to consult, and no much larger clone falls within one base.

What the authors observed across the whole study: Linkage disequilibrium might explain the correlated functional status among segregating V segments, but an unknown experimental factor could not be ruled out. For the cohort, immune exposure information was limited to CMV serostatus. In vitro tests confirmed that three of the cytomegalovirus-associated TCR beta chains recognize cytomegalovirus antigens. A later analysis associated about 17,000 TCR beta sequences with specific HLA alleles at a false discovery rate of 0.05. V-gene and J-gene trimming of TCR beta chains was associated with a missense DCLRE1C variant in a later genetic analysis, and the association was replicated in an independent cohort. A later analysis reported that several top co-occurrence clusters appeared linked to parvovirus B19, influenza, CMV and Epstein-Barr virus. A further reported finding was that TCR beta sequences accurately predicted the HLA-A and HLA-B alleles for most subjects in the first cohort. In a later genetic analysis, fewer N-insertions in productive TCRs were reported among donors in an Asian-associated ancestry cluster than the roughly 700-donor mean. Some IMGT-functional V segments, including TRBV6-2 and TRBV6-3, could not be distinguished by the 87-base-pair reads and were therefore excluded. A cluster of highly shared sequence variants was judged likely to represent a technical artifact of the sequencing pipeline. Most TCR sequences were observed very rarely across donors, whereas some public TCRs were present in many individuals. Strong co-occurrence of HLA alleles, especially DR and DQ, made assigning TCR associations to individual alleles difficult. In a later analysis, the rate of TCR association differed among HLA loci, with DRB1 alleles having the most associated TCRs and HLA-C alleles having the fewest. In the study, 150 to 200 TCR beta chains were listed as associated with cytomegalovirus. The earlier analysis of approximately 540 of the donors excluded about 16 rarely observed V segments, including chromosome 9 orphons, because counts were too low. In an earlier analysis of around 600 of the donors, most TCR beta V segments appeared in productive rearrangements about 87% or about 30% of the time, broadly matching IMGT annotations. The presence/absence analyses assumed that sequencing depth was roughly uniform across donors, and that assumption may not be true. The classifier was reported to diagnose cytomegalovirus status with high specificity and sensitivity in both the original cohort and the validation cohort. The authors suggested that the approach could potentially be generalized to other disease states and immunological phenotypes. In a later analysis, most CMV-associated TCR beta chains were found to appear HLA-restricted, with HLA associations seemingly driven largely by CMV exposure. Compared with equally common non-associated chains, HLA-associated TCR beta chains in a later analysis were more clonally expanded and had lower generation probabilities. The cohort was sequenced for TCR beta chains only, and without alpha or paired-chain data the features that could be detected were limited. Because HLA typing was unavailable for some donors at each locus, only the typed subset was used in association tests.

The library was produced with the immunoSEQ multiplex PCR assay. A mixture of 60 forward primers for TCR Vbeta segments and 13 reverse primers for TCR Jbeta segments was used in the multiplex PCR. The CDR3 region of rearranged TCR beta genes was amplified from genomic DNA with a multiplex PCR assay. The amplified TCR beta libraries were sequenced on the Illumina HiSeq System as 87-base-pair reads. Under the source paper's analysis protocol: Across the roughly 600 repertoires, a later analysis counted 75 million to 90 million unique TCR beta chains, roughly 11 million of which were shared by at least two donors. To remove PCR and sequencing errors, raw reads were error-corrected and collapsed into unique sequences using a nearest-neighbor algorithm that merged closely related sequences. V, D and J gene segments were assigned by aligning CDR3 sequences to IMGT reference sequences. Each retained sequence needed at least a six-nucleotide match to both a V gene segment and a J gene segment. Rearrangements were called productive when the CDR3 lacked stop codons and stayed in frame with V and J; all others were non-productive. Following IMGT convention, CDR3 was defined as the stretch from the second conserved V-encoded cysteine to the conserved J-encoded phenylalanine. The earlier analysis of fewer than 700 of the donors excluded sequences that lacked an unambiguous match to a single V gene segment. In an earlier analysis of approximately 560 of the donors, a V segment was called functional when productive rearrangements were above 56.7%, and segregating when the standard deviation between donors exceeded 5%. A statistical classification framework was built for diagnosing cytomegalovirus status from the catalog of TCR beta chain sequences. A later analysis assigned V and J genes by comparing TCR nucleotide sequences with IMGT/GENE-DB human TR gene sequences. Using the TCRdist pipeline, a later analysis assigned CDR3 sequences along with most-parsimonious VDJ recombination scenarios. A later analysis defined each TCR beta chain by its CDR3 amino acid sequence plus V-gene family, and excluded reads lacking a unique V-gene family. A later analysis removed 592 highly shared, low-generation-probability nucleotide sequences to deal with suspected cross-contamination and a sequencing artifact. A later analysis calculated a clonal expansion index for each public chain from normalized within-repertoire ranks of inferred template counts. Generation probabilities in a later analysis came from a VDJ recombination model fitted to out-of-frame rearrangements, and those results were checked against IGoR. In a later analysis, hypergeometric tests were used to score TCR-TCR, TCR-HLA and TCR-CMV co-occurrence, with a repertoire-size bias correction applied to TCR pairs. To estimate false discovery rates, a later analysis permuted the HLA or CMV assignments 20 times. In a later analysis, co-occurring TCRs were grouped using DBSCAN, and TCRdist sequence similarity was added for clustering within HLA-allele-positive subsets. Co-occurrence clustering excluded repertoires with fewer than 30,000 or more than 120,000 public chains, plus five with anomalous nucleotide sharing. TCRdb mirrors the immuneACCESS table, restricted to in-frame sequences. Some clones are absent from its copies; in checked studies, under half trace to an unresolved V gene, and the reason for the others is unknown. V, J and clone size are taken as reported in that table, and D and trimming were inferred from the DNA itself. This sample holds about 150,000 clones; 80% were observed only once. Clones ranked in the top ten supply roughly 14% of the sample.

In total, over 600 healthy bone marrow donors made up the cohort. At the time of sampling, every cohort member was nominally healthy, though immune exposures that went unrecorded were likely present. The donor tested CMV seronegative and was one of the 352 seronegative cohort members. A peripheral blood sample was collected from each donor, and TCR beta sequencing was performed on peripheral blood mononuclear cells. Genomic DNA was extracted from the blood cell samples with the Qiagen DNeasy Blood Extraction Kit. V gives up 2 bases and J gives up 4 bases, and the segment between their germline ends measures 14 bases. Taken from cysteine to phenylalanine, the CDR3 has 15 residues. Just the 45-base CDR3 DNA is kept, in frame starting at base 1. Taken from the germline V gene, the CDR1 and CDR2 loops are MDHEN and SYDVKM.

Sequenced sample: PBMCs. The rearrangement combines TRBV28 with TRBJ1-2; tentative D gene TRBD1, with 6 bases matching. The receptor comes from a middle-aged woman in good health and CMV-seronegative. The CDR3 protein: CASSLRGTSGYGYTF. The nucleotide sequence reads as follows: TGTGCCAGCAGTTTAAGGGGGACCTCCGGCTATGGCTACACCTTC.